This entry lists 8 T cell receptor beta chains sequenced from one sample in a study of shared clonotypes between healthy human individuals. Only in-frame clones appear in the TCRdb table, and some are missing; sequencing was by immunoSEQ multiplex PCR. The sample lists hundreds of thousands of clones, around 78% seen once, with about 1.8% in the top ten. Sequenced input: memory CD4+ T cells sorted from blood. Sample subset: CD45RA-negative fraction. Receptors were obtained from a woman under 40 in good health.

This clone was counted a few times. The chain carries TRBV29-1 and TRBJ2-2, with D perhaps being TRBD1 or TRBD2 (5 bases each). Trimming cost V 0 bases and J 5 bases, with 10 bases left between them. This CDR3 is 14 amino acids long. Germline assignment: CDR1 SQVTM and CDR2 ANQGSEA. The DNA for the CDR3 is TGCAGCGTTGAAGAGGGGACGCGGACCGGGGAGCTGTTTTTT. Amino acids: CSVEEGTRTGELFF.

This clone came up once. The chain's CDR3 is CASSQDSFSTDTQYF. CDR3 coding DNA: TGTGCCAGCAGCCAAGACAGCTTCAGCACAGATACGCAGTATTTT. The chain employs TRBV14 and TRBJ2-3, with D uncertain. The germline V and J ends were trimmed by 0 bases and 0 bases, with 7 bases remaining between them. From germline, CDR1 is SGHDN and CDR2 FVKESK. The CDR3 loop spans 15 amino acids.

The chain employs TRBV19 and TRBJ1-2; D is ambiguous. The CDR3 is 16 amino acids. Trimming cost V 3 bases and J 0 bases, with 14 bases left between them. Germline lookup yields CDR1 LNHDA and CDR2 SQIVND (reference sequence). In DNA form, the CDR3 reads TGTGCCAGTAGTATGAGCCCGGCGATCCCTAACTATGGCTACACCTTC. Residues: CASSMSPAIPNYGYTF.

CDR3: CASSFSGYQETQYF. CDR3 bases: TGCGCCAGCAGCTTCTCCGGCTACCAAGAGACCCAGTACTTC. The rearrangement links TRBV5-1 to TRBJ2-5, with D unresolved. This CDR3 is 14 amino acids long. Trimming removed 2 bases from V and 0 bases from J, with 8 bases in between. Germline CDR1 reads SGHRS; CDR2 reads YFSETQ.

There are a few counts of this clone. The V call is TRBV18, the J call TRBJ2-4; D assignment may be TRBD1 or TRBD2 (5 bases each). CDR3 length: 17 residues. Between the trimmed V and J ends, which lost 2 bases and 1 base, there was a span of 15 bases. The germline V gene encodes CDR1 KGHSH and CDR2 LQKENI. CDR3 region: CASSPMPGRGAKNIQYF. Here the CDR3 DNA reads TGTGCCAGCTCACCAATGCCGGGTCGGGGCGCCAAAAACATTCAGTACTTC.

This clone was picked up a small number of times. The V gene is TRBV6-5, the J gene TRBJ1-5; D is ambiguous. V was shortened by 3 bases and J by 7 bases, with 13 bases between the two germline ends. Germline assignment: CDR1 MNHEY and CDR2 SVGAGI. The CDR3 consists of 14 residues. This CDR3 reads CASSYHPFGQPQHF. The CDR3 DNA is TGTGCCAGCAGTTATCACCCCTTCGGCCAGCCCCAGCATTTT.

Comment on this clone: This specimen includes other DNA sequences encoding the same CDR3. V gene TRBV28 combines with J gene TRBJ2-3; no definite D call. Germline CDR1 is MDHEN and CDR2 is SYDVKM. The CDR3 consists of 12 residues. The V and J ends lost 1 base and 7 bases respectively, with 6 bases between them. This CDR3 reads CASSLSGNTQYF. The CDR3 DNA sequence: TGTGCCAGCAGTTTATCCGGTAATACGCAGTATTTT.

This chain joins TRBV10-2 and TRBJ2-1; 10 bases are a match to TRBD2. The CDR3 covers 16 residues. Germline-derived CDR1 and CDR2 are WSHSY and SAAADI. V was pared by 0 bases and J by 11 bases, with 10 bases of the junction left unmatched. The CDR3: CASSESVGLAALKQFF. As DNA, the CDR3 is TGCGCCAGCAGTGAGTCGGTCGGACTAGCGGCCCTGAAGCAGTTCTTC.